One sample yielded the 6 T cell receptor beta chains listed below, sequenced in a study of vaccination effects on CD4 cells after COVID-19. Sequencing in the ViraFEST assay came after antigen-specific CD4+ T cells had been expanded with viral peptide pools, which were used to stimulate PBMC. Culturing for roughly 10 days preceded CD4+ T cell isolation. These receptors' targets are unknown. The method was immunoSEQ multiplex PCR; TCRdb's version includes in-frame clones alone and lacks a portion of them. The data show 8,700 or so clones, approximately 75% seen once. The sample was CD4+ T cells from PBMCs cultured with HCoV-229E spike peptides, taken before COVID-19 vaccination. The source is a human donor who received a COVID-19 vaccine.

This chain connects TRBV11-2 to TRBJ1-3; 10 bases are shared with TRBD1. The V and J ends lost 4 bases and 4 bases, in that order; junction bases with no gene match: 10. The germline V gene encodes CDR1 SGHAT and CDR2 FQNNGV. This CDR3 spans 17 amino acids. In DNA, the CDR3 is TGTGCCAGCAGCTCTTGGGACAGGGGAGGGTCCGGAAACACCATATATTTT. Translated, it gives CASSSWDRGGSGNTIYF.

J is TRBJ2-7 and V is TRBV7-8, with 9 positions matching TRBD1. This CDR3 region has 16 residues. Trimming removed 8 bases from V and 9 bases from J; junction bases left unmatched: 20. Germline V gives CDR1 SGHVS, CDR2 FQNEAQ. The CDR3 is CASLGRGTGSTTWQYF. The CDR3 coding sequence is TGTGCCAGCTTGGGCAGGGGGACAGGGTCTACTACTTGGCAGTACTTC.

The chain uses TRBV2 and TRBJ2-3; D uncertain. Germline CDR1 reads SNHLY; CDR2 reads FYNNEI. V lost 4 bases and J 2 bases, leaving 13 bases between the germline ends. CDR3 size: 15 residues. CDR3 in amino acids: CASSVALTHTDTQYF. CDR3 bases: TGTGCCAGCAGTGTCGCACTCACCCACACAGATACGCAGTATTTT.

This sequence joins TRBV19 and TRBJ2-5; possibly TRBD2 for D (6 bases). Trimming pared 4 bases from V and 5 bases from J, leaving 11 bases between. CDR1 is LNHDA, CDR2 SQIVND, per germline (reference sequence). CDR3 length: 13 amino acids. In nucleotides, the CDR3 is TGTGCCAGTAGTACCGGAGGGCGCGAGACCCAGTACTTC. Translation gives CASSTGGRETQYF. The variable domain in full, with the rest retrieved from reference TRBV19 and TRBJ2-5, is DGGITQSPKYLFRKEGQNVTLSCEQNLNHDAMYWYRQDPGQGLRLIYYSQIVNDFQKGDIAEGYSVSREKKESFPLTVTSAQKNPTAFYLCASSTGGRETQYFGPGTRLLVL.

The genes are TRBV6-5 and TRBJ2-6; no reliable D call. This CDR3 is 16 amino acids long. Germline V CDR1 and CDR2: MNHEY, SVGAGI. The V and J ends lost 0 bases and 1 base respectively, with 7 bases between them. The CDR3 DNA reads as TGTGCCAGCAGTTACTCGACTGGATCTGGGGCCAACGTCCTGACTTTC. Amino acids: CASSYSTGSGANVLTF.

This clone was seen a handful of times. This chain uses TRBV3-1 (or the pseudogene TRBV3-2) with TRBJ2-7, with TRBD2 matching 10 bases. The CDR3 is 16 amino acids. The junction had 11 bases not matched to a gene; V was cut back by 2 bases and J by 7 bases. Germline values: CDR1 LGHDT, CDR2 YNNKEL (reference sequence). In DNA, the CDR3 is TGTGCCAGCAGCCAATTAGGAGCGGGAGGGCCGTGGGAGCAGTACTTC. It translates to CASSQLGAGGPWEQYF.